The 30 T cell receptor beta chains below all came from one sample that was sequenced in a study of blood T cell repertoires in COVID-19. Repertoires were generated with immunoSEQ multiplex PCR, while TCRdb's copy carries only in-frame clones and drops some. This sample has approximately 350,000 clones; more than 80% occur once, and the top ten carry roughly 0.99%. Source material: PBMCs or T cells enriched from blood (not recorded which). The receptors come from a man younger than 30 who had recovered from COVID-19.

About this clone: This CDR3 is also generated by other DNA sequences in the sample. V usage is TRBV2 and J usage is TRBJ1-5; a possible D gene is TRBD1 (5 bases). The germline V gene has CDR1 SNHLY and CDR2 FYNNEI. The V and J ends lost 7 bases and 2 bases respectively, with 6 bases between them. This CDR3 spans 12 amino acids. CDR3: CASTTGNQPQHF. The DNA for the CDR3 is TGTGCCAGCACGACAGGCAATCAGCCCCAGCATTTT.

V and J are TRBV12-3 or TRBV12-4 and TRBJ2-1; 8 positions agree with TRBD2. There are 13 residues in the CDR3. The trim removed 6 bases at V and 11 bases at J, leaving 9 bases unmatched. CDR3: CASSSGGGLQQFF. The CDR3 coding sequence is TGTGCCAGCAGCTCGGGCGGGGGGCTGCAGCAGTTCTTC.

V and J are TRBV2 and TRBJ2-7; a possible D gene is TRBD2 (6 bases). V dropped 8 bases and J dropped 0 bases, with 20 bases sitting between them. Per the germline V gene, CDR1 is SNHLY and CDR2 is FYNNEI. The CDR3 loop spans 16 amino acids. This CDR3 is CASHSPGGMSSYEQYF. For the CDR3, the DNA is TGTGCCAGCCATAGTCCCGGGGGAATGAGCTCCTACGAGCAGTACTTC.

This sequence joins TRBV5-1 and TRBJ1-2, with 7 bases identical to TRBD1. Losses at the gene ends were 0 bases for V and 8 bases for J; bases not matched to a gene: 4. CDR1 SGHRS and CDR2 YFSETQ come from the germline V gene. This CDR3 has 13 residues. CDR3: CASSLEGAVGYTF. CDR3 in DNA: TGCGCCAGCAGCTTGGAGGGGGCAGTGGGCTACACCTTC.

V and J are TRBV29-1 and TRBJ1-2; D remains ambiguous. Germline assignment: CDR1 SQVTM and CDR2 ANQGSEA. The CDR3 has 13 residues. The V end lost 0 bases, the J end lost 8 bases, and 13 bases lay between the germline ends. The CDR3 region has the DNA TGCAGCGTTGAAGACCAACAGTCGGGGGGCTACACCTTC. This encodes CSVEDQQSGGYTF.

The CDR3, as DNA: TGTGCCAGCACCCCTTCTGGGGCCAACGTCCTGACTTTC. It yields the protein CASTPSGANVLTF. The chain employs TRBV6-5 and TRBJ2-6, with D uncertain. Trimming pared 7 bases from V and 1 base from J, leaving 5 bases between. In germline, CDR1 is MNHEY, CDR2 SVGAGI. The CDR3 runs 13 residues.

The CDR3 loop reads CASSQAAGPLIVGEQYF. As DNA, the CDR3 is TGCGCCAGCAGCCAAGCGGCGGGGCCCCTGATCGTAGGGGAGCAGTACTTC. The V and J genes are TRBV4-3 and TRBJ2-7; tentatively, D is TRBD2 (6 bases). The V end was cut by 1 base, the J end by 7 bases, with 23 bases between. The germline V gene has CDR1 LGHNA and CDR2 YSLEER. The CDR3 runs 17 residues.

The chain joins TRBV11-2 to TRBJ2-7; TRBD2 might be the D (6 bases). The CDR3 length is 17 residues. CDR1 SGHAT and CDR2 FQNNGV come from the germline V gene. Trimming stripped 4 bases from V and 4 bases from J, with 23 bases between. The chain's CDR3 is CASSSPRGNYLTYEQYF. The DNA for the CDR3 is TGTGCCAGCAGCTCACCGCGGGGCAACTACCTAACATACGAGCAGTACTTC. Full variable domain (rest looked up from reference TRBV11-2 and TRBJ2-7): EAGVAQSPRYKIIEKRQSVAFWCNPISGHATLYWYQQILGQGPKLLIQFQNNGVVDDSQLPKDRFSAERLKGVDSTLKIQPAKLEDSAVYLCASSSPRGNYLTYEQYFGPGTRLTVT.

The chain couples TRBV15 to TRBJ2-1; 8 nucleotides line up with TRBD2. V lost 2 bases to trimming and J lost 3 bases; unmatched junction nucleotides: 9. Per the germline V gene, CDR1 is LNHNV and CDR2 is YYDKDF (reference sequence). This CDR3 comprises 17 residues. The CDR3 nucleotides are TGTGCCACCAGCAGACGACTAGCGCGGGGGGTCTACAATGAGCAGTTCTTC. Amino acid sequence: CATSRRLARGVYNEQFF.

The rearrangement uses TRBV19 and TRBJ1-2; 9 nucleotides agree with TRBD1. V dropped 3 bases and J dropped 3; count of bases not matched to a gene: 11. CDR3 size: 17 residues. Per germline, CDR1 LNHDA and CDR2 SQIVND (reference sequence). CDR3 nucleotides: TGTGCCAGTAGTATTCGCGGGACAGGGAATTTTTACTATGGCTACACCTTC. Protein product: CASSIRGTGNFYYGYTF.

The chain links TRBV27 to TRBJ1-3; 8 positions agree with TRBD1. This CDR3 is 16 amino acids long. CDR1 and CDR2 (germline): MNHEY, SMNVEV (reference sequence). J gave up 2 bases and V 5 bases, and 8 bases lay outside the gene matches. The CDR3 DNA is TGTGCCAGCAGTCCAGACCCGACAGGGGCTGGAAACACCATATATTTT. It encodes CASSPDPTGAGNTIYF.

To note about this clone: At one end, the junction sequence differs from germline, possibly due to a read error. The chain combines TRBV6-5 with TRBJ2-2; 15 nucleotides align to TRBD2. Germline values: CDR1 MNHEY, CDR2 SVGAGI. The CDR3 spans 15 residues. CDR3 nucleotide sequence: TGTGCCCGCAGGGGGACTAGCGGGGGGATCGGGGAGCTGTTTTTT. Protein product: CARRGTSGGIGELFF.

This clone was seen a single time. In DNA form, the CDR3 reads TGTGCCAGCAGCGCCAGTAGGCGGACCGGGGAGCTGTTTTTT. Translation: CASSASRRTGELFF. This chain connects TRBV9 to TRBJ2-2; no definite D call. This CDR3 contains 14 residues. The germline CDR1 and CDR2 sequences are SGDLS and YYNGEE. V dropped 3 bases and J dropped 5 bases, with 11 bases sitting between them.

J is TRBJ2-1 and V is TRBV27, with 8 nucleotides matching TRBD2. V dropped 5 bases and J dropped 4; count of bases not matched to a gene: 13. This CDR3 region has 17 residues. Germline CDR1 and CDR2: MNHEY and SMNVEV (reference sequence). This CDR3 reads CASSILGSGGSYNEQFF. CDR3 nucleotide sequence: TGTGCCAGCAGTATTCTCGGGAGCGGGGGTTCATACAATGAGCAGTTCTTC.

The chain uses TRBV11-1 and TRBJ2-5, with D unclear. Per the germline V gene, CDR1 is SGHAT and CDR2 is FQDESV (reference sequence). The CDR3 extends over 13 amino acids. Trimming stripped 1 base from V and 2 bases from J, with 5 bases between. CDR3 in DNA: TGTGCCAGCAGCTTAGTACAGCAAGAGACCCAGTACTTC. Amino acid sequence: CASSLVQQETQYF.

The V and J genes are TRBV5-6 and TRBJ1-5, with D hard to call. The length of the CDR3 is 16 residues. Trimming removed 1 base from V and 1 base from J, with 12 bases in between. Germline V gene data show CDR1 as SGHDT and CDR2 as YYEEEE. For the CDR3, the DNA is TGTGCCAGCAGCTTGTCGCCAGGCCTAAGCAATCAGCCCCAGCATTTT. It translates to CASSLSPGLSNQPQHF.

This clone has a handful of counts. The V gene is TRBV7-9, the J gene TRBJ2-7; possible D gene TRBD1, 6 bases. Per the germline V gene, CDR1 is SEHNR and CDR2 is FQNEAQ (reference sequence). With 3 bases removed from V and 2 bases from J, the gap between germline ends came to 14 bases. There are 15 residues in the CDR3. The CDR3 DNA follows: TGTGCCAGCAGCTTGACAGGTCTGATTCCCTACGAGCAGTACTTC. Its translation is CASSLTGLIPYEQYF.

This chain uses TRBV6-5 with TRBJ2-2; the match to TRBD1 covers 7 bases. The V segment lost 5 bases and the J segment 5 bases; nucleotides outside the gene matches: 8. The germline V gene encodes CDR1 MNHEY and CDR2 SVGAGI. This CDR3 region has 15 residues. DNA for the CDR3: TGTGCCAGCAGTAGTAGGGACAGATCAACCGGGGAGCTGTTTTTT. Its protein product is CASSSRDRSTGELFF.

The CDR3 is CASSQEIAGANTGELFF. The CDR3 bases are TGCGCCAGCAGCCAAGAAATTGCGGGAGCGAACACCGGGGAGCTGTTTTTT. V and J are TRBV4-3 and TRBJ2-2; 7 bases line up with TRBD2. The CDR3 covers 17 residues. Per the germline V gene, CDR1 is LGHNA and CDR2 is YSLEER. After removal of 0 bases from V and 0 bases from J, the junction contained 4 bases not matched to a gene.

V gene TRBV5-1 combines with J gene TRBJ2-7, with TRBD1 as a possible D gene (6 bases). CDR3 length equals 13 residues. Germline V gene sequence: CDR1 SGHRS, CDR2 YFSETQ. V was clipped by 0 bases and J by 5 bases, with 9 bases between them. In DNA form, the CDR3 reads TGCGCCAGCAGCTTGGAAGGGGACAACGAGCAGTACTTC. It translates to CASSLEGDNEQYF.

The chain recombines TRBV28 with TRBJ2-7; TRBD2 is a possible D gene (6 bases). This CDR3 comprises 16 residues. Germline lookup yields CDR1 MDHEN and CDR2 SYDVKM. V was shortened by 8 bases and J by 0 bases, with 20 bases between the two germline ends. The CDR3 is CASGLRGIGSSYEQYF. CDR3 bases: TGTGCCAGCGGCCTGCGCGGCATCGGGAGCTCCTACGAGCAGTACTTC.

This rearrangement joins TRBV28 to TRBJ1-2; possibly TRBD1 for D (5 bases). The CDR3 has 17 amino acids. Germline V gene data show CDR1 as MDHEN and CDR2 as SYDVKM. V gave up 11 bases and J gave up 3 bases, with 28 bases separating them. The CDR3: CAAGGTYIGGGDYGYTF. In DNA form, the CDR3 reads TGTGCCGCGGGCGGCACGTACATAGGCGGGGGTGACTATGGCTACACCTTC.

This clone was seen a single time. The chain links TRBV4-1 to TRBJ2-3, with D perhaps TRBD2 (5 bases). Trimming left V 0 bases short and J 4 bases short, with 14 bases between. Germline lookup yields CDR1 MGHRA and CDR2 YSYEKL. The CDR3 length is 16 residues. CDR3 protein: CASSQEGGPSPDTQYF. DNA for the CDR3: TGCGCCAGCAGCCAAGAAGGAGGCCCTTCCCCAGATACGCAGTATTTT.

The V call is TRBV12-3 or TRBV12-4, the J call TRBJ1-1; the D is unclear. V was pared by 6 bases and J by 7 bases, with 6 bases between. The CDR3 extends over 10 amino acids. The CDR3 reads CASRANEAFF. The CDR3 region has the DNA TGTGCCAGCAGGGCCAATGAAGCTTTCTTT.

This clone was counted between two and nine times. The chain has TRBV3-1 (or the pseudogene TRBV3-2) and TRBJ1-1, with no clear D. The CDR3 runs to 13 residues. Germline V gene sequence: CDR1 LGHDT, CDR2 YNNKEL (reference sequence). The germline V and J ends were trimmed by 0 bases and 5 bases, with 7 bases remaining between them. The CDR3 DNA sequence: TGTGCCAGCAGCCAAGATCCCAGGACTGAAGCTTTCTTT. It is translated as CASSQDPRTEAFF.

The CDR3 spells CASTTRGSGNTIYF. In DNA, the CDR3 is TGTGCCAGCACCACAAGGGGTTCTGGAAACACCATATATTTT. The genes are TRBV28 and TRBJ1-3; tentative D call: TRBD1 (5 bases). CDR1 and CDR2 (germline): MDHEN, SYDVKM. CDR3 length: 14 residues. The V end lost 7 bases, the J end lost 1 base, and 11 bases lay between the germline ends.

The J gene is TRBJ2-7, the V gene TRBV7-2, with D perhaps TRBD1 (7 bases). V lost 4 bases to trimming and J lost 2 bases, with 12 bases between them. The germline CDR1 and CDR2 sequences are SGHTA and FQGNSA. This CDR3 contains 14 residues. CDR3 protein: CASSSGGGPYEQYF. As DNA, the CDR3 is TGTGCCAGCAGCTCCGGAGGGGGCCCCTACGAGCAGTACTTC.

The chain recombines TRBV10-3 with TRBJ1-1; perhaps TRBD1 as D (6 bases). CDR1 ENHRY and CDR2 SYGVKD come from the germline V gene. V was cut by 10 bases and J by 7 bases, with 22 bases left in between. The CDR3 spans 14 residues. CDR3 protein: CATKQGSPGLEAFF. The CDR3 DNA is TGTGCCACCAAACAGGGCTCGCCGGGGCTTGAAGCTTTCTTT.

This clone was observed a handful of times. The chain is built from TRBV18 and TRBJ2-7; 7 bases agree with TRBD1. The CDR3 consists of 14 residues. The V and J ends lost 2 bases and 3 bases, in that order; junction bases with no gene match: 4. Germline V gene sequence: CDR1 KGHSH, CDR2 LQKENI. CDR3 bases: TGTGCCAGCTCACCAGGACAGGATATCTACGAGCAGTACTTC. It yields the protein CASSPGQDIYEQYF.

J is TRBJ2-7 and V is TRBV7-2; 9 nucleotides agree with TRBD1. The CDR3 runs 15 residues. The V gene end was trimmed by 3 bases and the J gene end by 5 bases; junction bases not matched to a gene: 8. The germline CDR1 and CDR2 sequences are SGHTA and FQGNSA. The CDR3 DNA sequence: TGTGCCAGCAGCTTGGCCGGGACAGGGCCGAACGAGCAGTACTTC. Translation gives CASSLAGTGPNEQYF. The full variable domain, with the rest looked up from reference TRBV7-2 and TRBJ2-7, is GAGVSQSPSNKVTEKGKDVELRCDPISGHTALYWYRQSLGQGLEFLIYFQGNSAPDKSGLPSDRFSAERTGGSVSTLTIQRTQQEDSAVYLCASSLAGTGPNEQYFGPGTRLTVT.